Each of the 16 T cell receptor beta chains below was sequenced from the same sample in a study of cytomegalovirus exposure and HLA in healthy donors. The study ran its PCR with 60 Vbeta and 13 Jbeta primers. Assay: immunoSEQ multiplex PCR; the TCRdb copy retains only in-frame clones and omits some. The sample yields hundreds of thousands of clones, roughly 87% seen once. The specimen sequenced was PBMCs. All receptors derive from a man in his forties in good health and CMV-seropositive.

The rearrangement links TRBV5-1 to TRBJ2-6, with TRBD1 identical over 7 bases. The V gene's germline CDR1 is SGHRS and CDR2 YFSETQ. CDR3 size: 18 residues. J was trimmed by 0 bases and V by 1 base; bases with no gene match: 7. The CDR3 nucleotides are TGCGCCAGCAGCTTGTCCGGGACAGCCTACTCTGGGGCCAACGTCCTGACTTTC. Translating it yields CASSLSGTAYSGANVLTF.

This chain joins TRBV19 and TRBJ2-2, with TRBD1 matching over 8 bases. V was clipped by 3 bases and J by 6 bases; unmatched bases: 6. There are 15 residues in the CDR3. Germline assignment: CDR1 LNHDA and CDR2 SQIVND (reference sequence). CDR3 in amino acids: CASSMMDRDSGELFF. CDR3 in DNA: TGTGCCAGTAGTATGATGGACAGGGATTCCGGGGAGCTGTTTTTT.

This chain joins TRBV19 and TRBJ1-2; unclear D gene. The V and J ends lost 11 bases and 0 bases respectively, with 7 bases between them. This CDR3 comprises 11 residues. The germline CDR1 and CDR2 sequences are LNHDA and SQIVND (reference sequence). The CDR3 loop reads CAVETNYGYTF. CDR3 bases: TGTGCCGTAGAGACTAACTATGGCTACACCTTC.

J is TRBJ2-2 and V is TRBV29-1, with D perhaps TRBD2 (5 bases). The V gene's germline CDR1 is SQVTM and CDR2 ANQGSEA. The CDR3 loop spans 15 amino acids. V was shortened by 7 bases and J by 0 bases, with 15 bases between the two germline ends. The CDR3 protein is CSAQEAVPNTGELFF. CDR3 coding DNA: TGCAGCGCCCAGGAGGCGGTCCCGAACACCGGGGAGCTGTTTTTT.

This clone was seen more than once but under ten times. The rearrangement uses TRBV7-3 and TRBJ2-1; TRBD2 matches 15 bases. The CDR3 loop spans 15 amino acids. J lost 7 bases, V lost 4 bases, and 2 bases had no gene match. Germline loops: CDR1 SGHTA, CDR2 FQGTGA. This CDR3 reads CASSYGTSGGNEQFF. The CDR3 DNA is TGTGCCAGCAGCTATGGGACTAGCGGGGGGAATGAGCAGTTCTTC.

The chain recombines TRBV6-5 with TRBJ2-5, with D possibly TRBD2 on 5 matching bases. The CDR3 covers 14 residues. V shed 5 bases and J shed 1 base, with 11 bases lying between them. The germline V gene has CDR1 MNHEY and CDR2 SVGAGI. CDR3 protein: CASSAGGTQETQYF. The CDR3, as DNA: TGTGCCAGCAGTGCGGGCGGTACCCAAGAGACCCAGTACTTC.

The V call is TRBV5-6, the J call TRBJ1-2; D perhaps matches TRBD1 (5 bases). The length of the CDR3 is 15 residues. Germline V gene lookup returns CDR1 SGHDT and CDR2 YYEEEE. The V gene lost 5 bases and the J gene lost 4 bases, with 18 bases spanning the gap. CDR3 residues: CASSKGSQEFYGYTF. The DNA of the CDR3 is TGTGCCAGCAGTAAGGGATCACAGGAGTTCTATGGCTACACCTTC.

Regarding this clone: Other DNA sequences of this sample code for an identical CDR3. The chain has TRBV4-1 and TRBJ1-1; perhaps TRBD1 as D (6 bases). The CDR3 contains 12 residues. Looked up from germline, CDR1 is MGHRA and CDR2 is YSYEKL. V lost 2 bases to trimming and J lost 8 bases, with 9 bases between them. This chain's CDR3 is CASSQTGTEAFF. CDR3 coding DNA: TGCGCCAGCAGCCAAACCGGGACAGAAGCTTTCTTT.

The J gene is TRBJ1-1, the V gene TRBV20-1, with TRBD1 matching 7 bases. Germline values: CDR1 DFQATT, CDR2 SNEGSKA (reference sequence). This CDR3 region has 11 residues. V shed 3 bases and J 10 bases; nucleotides not matched to a gene: 5. The CDR3 DNA reads TGCAGTGCTAGGGGACAGTGTGGAGCTTTCTTT. Translating gives CSARGQCGAFF.

This clone was picked up one time. The chain uses TRBV6-4 and TRBJ2-1; 10 positions agree with TRBD2. The CDR3 length is 17 residues. V was pared by 0 bases and J by 0 bases, with 2 bases of the junction left unmatched. The germline gives CDR1 MRHNA, CDR2 SNTAGT. The CDR3 protein is CASSDSASGSSYNEQFF. CDR3 nucleotide sequence: TGTGCCAGCAGTGACTCTGCTAGCGGGAGCTCCTACAATGAGCAGTTCTTC.

The rearrangement links TRBV4-1 to TRBJ2-1, with 11 bases matching TRBD1. Germline V gene sequence: CDR1 MGHRA, CDR2 YSYEKL. The V segment lost 5 bases and the J segment 6 bases; nucleotides outside the gene matches: 6. The CDR3 has 15 amino acids. CDR3 in DNA: TGCGCCAGCAGCTTCCCCGGGACAGGGGGCAATGAGCAGTTCTTC. Protein product: CASSFPGTGGNEQFF.

V usage is TRBV10-1 and J usage is TRBJ2-2; D gene uncertain. Germline V gives CDR1 WNHNN, CDR2 SYGVQD (reference sequence). The CDR3 runs 14 residues. V gave up 10 bases and J gave up 0 bases, with 12 bases separating them. The CDR3 region has the DNA TGCGCCACCGCGGTCAGTCCGAACACCGGGGAGCTGTTTTTT. It encodes CATAVSPNTGELFF.

J is TRBJ1-2 and V is TRBV7-3; no reliable D call. V lost 2 bases to trimming and J lost 3 bases, with 7 bases between them. The CDR3 sequence is 13 residues long. Per the germline V gene, CDR1 is SGHTA and CDR2 is FQGTGA. CDR3 protein: CASSLGADYGYTF. The CDR3 DNA sequence: TGTGCCAGCAGCTTAGGAGCAGACTATGGCTACACCTTC.

V gene TRBV5-1 combines with J gene TRBJ2-1; 11 bases line up with TRBD1. The V and J ends lost 2 bases and 7 bases, in that order; junction bases with no gene match: 8. CDR3 length equals 16 residues. Germline values: CDR1 SGHRS, CDR2 YFSETQ. CDR3 nucleotide sequence: TGCGCCAGCAGCTTAGGGGGGACAGGGGGTTGGAATGAGCAGTTCTTC. Protein product: CASSLGGTGGWNEQFF.

The chain's CDR3 is CASSLGSGSYEQYV. CDR3 bases: TGCGCCAGCAGCTTGGGAAGCGGCTCCTACGAGCAGTACGTC. The chain joins TRBV5-1 to TRBJ2-7, with D maybe TRBD2 (5 bases). Germline V lookup: CDR1 SGHRS, CDR2 YFSETQ. The CDR3 consists of 14 residues. The V and J ends lost 0 bases and 0 bases respectively, with 7 bases between them.

The J gene is TRBJ1-5, the V gene TRBV19, with D uncertain. Trimming took off 4 bases at V and 0 bases at J, with 7 bases between the two ends. The CDR3 runs 14 residues. Germline V gives CDR1 LNHDA, CDR2 SQIVND (reference sequence). The CDR3 sequence: CASSTRYSNQPQHF. CDR3 DNA sequence: TGTGCCAGTAGTACGAGATATAGCAATCAGCCCCAGCATTTT.